The T cell receptor beta chain under discussion was sequenced for a study of vaccination and CD4 T cells after COVID-19. Study information: It was a median about 92 days after diagnosis, with a range of 35 to 161, that post-COVID samples were drawn. Control cultures were supplied with a CEFX pool, an HIV-1 Nef pool, or no peptide at all.

Germline CDR1 reads SGHTA; CDR2 reads FQGNSA. With V trimmed by 4 bases and J by 9 bases, 10 bases remained unmatched. The CDR3 runs 16 residues. Sequenced with the Oncomine TCR Beta short-read assay was DNA taken from cultured CD4+ T cells. Using its own MiXCR run on the PCR reads, TCRdb lists one record per CDR3 protein. The table has under 7,500 distinct CDR3 sequences, roughly 70% seen once; the top ten hold 40% to 50%. Treatment reported: roughly 11-day PBMC culture with coronavirus spike peptide pools or control peptides (ViraFEST assay). Comment on this clonotype: Its antigen is not identified.

This chain uses TRBV7-2 with TRBJ2-3; 13 bases are a match to TRBD2. What was sequenced was CD4+ T cells from blood, cultured in vitro. The origin of this receptor is a human donor who had recovered from COVID-19. The CDR3 region has the DNA TGTGCCAGCAGCTACCGGACTAGCGGGGGCCTTCAGACGCAGTATTTT. Translation: CASSYRTSGGLQTQYF.